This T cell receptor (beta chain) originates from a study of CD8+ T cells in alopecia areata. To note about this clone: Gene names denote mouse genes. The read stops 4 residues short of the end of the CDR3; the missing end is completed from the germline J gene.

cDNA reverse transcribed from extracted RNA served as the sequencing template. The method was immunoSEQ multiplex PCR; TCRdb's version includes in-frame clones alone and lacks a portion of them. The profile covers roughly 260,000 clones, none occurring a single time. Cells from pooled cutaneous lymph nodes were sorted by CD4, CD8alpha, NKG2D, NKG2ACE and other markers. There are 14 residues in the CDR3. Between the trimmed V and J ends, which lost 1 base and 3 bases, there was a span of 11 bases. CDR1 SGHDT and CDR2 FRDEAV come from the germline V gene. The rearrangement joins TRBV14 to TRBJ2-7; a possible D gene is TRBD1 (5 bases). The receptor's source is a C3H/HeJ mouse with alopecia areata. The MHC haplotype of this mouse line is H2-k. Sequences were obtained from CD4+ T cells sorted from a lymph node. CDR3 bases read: TGTGCCAGCAGTTTCCAGGGAAGGGTCTAT. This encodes CASSFQGRVY. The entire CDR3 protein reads CASSFQGRVYEQYF.